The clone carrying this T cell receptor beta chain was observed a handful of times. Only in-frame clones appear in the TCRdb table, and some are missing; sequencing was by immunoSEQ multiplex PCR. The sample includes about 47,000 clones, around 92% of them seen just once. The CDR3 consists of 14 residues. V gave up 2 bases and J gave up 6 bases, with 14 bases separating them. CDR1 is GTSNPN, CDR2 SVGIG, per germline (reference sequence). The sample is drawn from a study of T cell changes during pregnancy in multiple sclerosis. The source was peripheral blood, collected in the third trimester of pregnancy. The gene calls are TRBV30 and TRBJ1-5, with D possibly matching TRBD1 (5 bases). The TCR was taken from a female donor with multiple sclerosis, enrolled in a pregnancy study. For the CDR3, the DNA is TGTGCCTGGAGTCACGGGGGTGGTAGTCAGCCCCAGCATTTT. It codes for CAWSHGGGSQPQHF.